A single sample is the source of the 26 T cell receptor beta chains below, sequenced in a study of blood T cells in healthy people across ages. A J-beta primer mix and a sample-barcoded 5' primer were used in a second PCR of about 6 to 12 cycles. A single record per CDR3 protein comes from TCRdb applying MiXCR to the 5' RACE reads. The sample has hundreds of thousands of distinct CDR3 sequences, around 24% seen once; the top ten hold around 3%. This same sample was also part of a study on T cells of mothers and their children.

The sequencing input was blood. The receptors here all came from a boy aged 10-17 years in good health.

The chain joins TRBV10-2 to TRBJ2-5, with D maybe TRBD2 (5 bases). The CDR3 runs 14 residues. CDR1 WSHSY and CDR2 SAAADI come from the germline V gene. Trimming took off 6 bases at V and 1 base at J, with 12 bases between the two ends. The CDR3: CASSPSSGQETQYF. The CDR3 region has the DNA TGCGCCAGCAGCCCCTCGAGCGGCCAAGAGACCCAGTACTTC.

The gene calls are TRBV6-5 and TRBJ2-7; 7 nucleotides align to TRBD1. The V and J ends lost 7 bases and 0 bases, in that order; junction bases with no gene match: 9. There are 15 residues in the CDR3. Germline V gives CDR1 MNHEY, CDR2 SVGAGI. CDR3 sequence (DNA): TGTGCCAGCACCCGTGACAGGGAAAGCTCCTACGAGCAGTACTTC. Amino acid sequence: CASTRDRESSYEQYF.

This clonotype was observed a few times. Written as DNA, the CDR3 is TGTGCCAGCAGCCCAGGGTTAGGGGCACTCGGCGGGGAGCTGTTTTTT. It specifies CASSPGLGALGGELFF. This chain joins TRBV3-1 and TRBJ2-2; maybe TRBD1 (5 bases). The CDR3 is 16 amino acids. Germline V gene sequence: CDR1 LGHDT, CDR2 YNNKEL (reference sequence). Trimming took 4 bases from V and 7 from J, leaving 19 bases between them.

This clonotype came up a few times. The chain has TRBV10-3 and TRBJ2-5; maybe TRBD1 (6 bases). The CDR3 has 12 residues. Germline V gives CDR1 ENHRY, CDR2 SYGVKD. Deletions cut 8 bases from V and 4 bases from J, with 11 bases between. The CDR3 DNA follows: TGTGCCATCGCGCAGGGGCCAGAGACCCAGTACTTC. Translation: CAIAQGPETQYF.

The J gene is TRBJ2-7, the V gene TRBV29-1; a possible D gene is TRBD2 (6 bases). V lost 4 bases, J lost 1 base, and 20 bases lay in between. CDR3 size: 16 residues. Germline CDR1 reads SQVTM; CDR2 reads ANQGSEA. CDR3 nucleotide sequence: TGCAGCGTTGGGTTTGTGACGGCTAGCGAGTCCTACGAGCAGTACTTC. It yields the protein CSVGFVTASESYEQYF.

This clonotype appeared a single time. The chain links TRBV10-3 to TRBJ1-4; no clear D gene. Trimming pared 3 bases from V and 7 bases from J, leaving 12 bases between. Germline V gene data show CDR1 as ENHRY and CDR2 as SYGVKD. CDR3 length equals 14 residues. This chain's CDR3 is CAISEKGVGEKLFF. The CDR3 nucleotides read TGTGCCATCAGTGAAAAGGGTGTTGGTGAAAAACTGTTTTTT.

The chain is built from TRBV9 and TRBJ2-5, with 9 bases aligning to TRBD2. Per germline, CDR1 SGDLS and CDR2 YYNGEE. The CDR3 sequence is 15 residues long. J lost 5 bases, V lost 0 bases, and 5 bases had no gene match. Written as DNA, the CDR3 is TGTGCCAGCAGCGTAGGACTAGCGGACGGGGAGACCCAGTACTTC. The encoded protein is CASSVGLADGETQYF.

At least ten counts were recorded for this clonotype. The chain uses TRBV6-1 and TRBJ2-4, with 11 bases lining up with TRBD2. The CDR3 covers 16 residues. Germline CDR1 MNHNS, CDR2 SASEGT. The junction had 6 bases not matched to a gene; V was cut back by 4 bases and J by 4 bases. In nucleotides, the CDR3 is TGTGCCAGCAGTGGAGCAGGGACTAGCGGAAAAAACATTCAGTACTTC. Amino acids: CASSGAGTSGKNIQYF.

This clonotype was recorded at least ten times. The V gene is TRBV4-1, the J gene TRBJ1-4; no clear D. V was pared by 4 bases and J by 7 bases, with 22 bases between. The CDR3 runs to 17 residues. Germline lookup yields CDR1 MGHRA and CDR2 YSYEKL. The CDR3 nucleotides are TGCGCCAGCAGCCTCACTACGGCCTCTGAGATAGGTGAAAAACTGTTTTTT. Protein sequence: CASSLTTASEIGEKLFF.

This clonotype was counted between two and nine times. The chain carries TRBV27 and TRBJ2-4; the match to TRBD2 covers 11 bases. Losses at the gene ends were 1 base for V and 6 bases for J; bases not matched to a gene: 5. The CDR3 covers 16 residues. Germline V gives CDR1 MNHEY, CDR2 SMNVEV (reference sequence). The CDR3 is CASSLLTSGGRNIQYF. Here the CDR3 DNA reads TGTGCCAGCAGTTTATTAACTAGCGGGGGTAGAAACATTCAGTACTTC.

A note on this clonotype: This is likely a read error, given that the CDR3 carries no conserved phenylalanine or tryptophan at its end. The J gene is TRBJ1-2, the V gene TRBV29-1, with D possibly TRBD1 on 6 matching bases. The CDR3 covers 11 residues. Germline CDR1 is SQVTM and CDR2 is ANQGSEA. The V and J ends lost 6 bases and 8 bases respectively, with 13 bases between them. Here the CDR3 DNA reads TGCAGCGTATTCGACAGGCAAGGCTACACCCTC. It is translated as CSVFDRQGYTL.

This clonotype appeared many times. J is TRBJ2-5 and V is TRBV12-5; D ambiguous. Trimming took off 1 base at V and 2 bases at J, with 5 bases between the two ends. CDR1 LGHNT and CDR2 FRNRAP come from the germline V gene. The CDR3 totals 13 residues. The CDR3 region has the DNA TGTGCTAGTGGTTTGGGTAGTCAAGAGACCCAGTACTTC. It encodes CASGLGSQETQYF.

This clonotype showed up just a few times. V usage is TRBV5-1 and J usage is TRBJ2-7; perhaps TRBD1 as D (6 bases). The germline V and J ends were trimmed by 0 bases and 0 bases, with 13 bases remaining between them. This CDR3 region has 16 residues. CDR1 and CDR2 (germline): SGHRS, YFSETQ. The CDR3 region is CASSLAKGDLSYEQYF. In DNA form, the CDR3 reads TGCGCCAGCAGCTTGGCTAAGGGGGACCTCTCCTACGAGCAGTACTTC.

The CDR3 spells CASSVTDQETQYF. The CDR3 DNA reads TGTGCCAGCAGTGTGACGGATCAAGAGACCCAGTACTTC. V gene TRBV2 combines with J gene TRBJ2-5; no clear D. Germline assignment: CDR1 SNHLY and CDR2 FYNNEI. Trimming removed 4 bases at V and 2 bases at J, with 8 bases between. The CDR3 runs 13 residues.

J is TRBJ2-1 and V is TRBV29-1, with 8 bases aligning to TRBD2. Germline V gene sequence: CDR1 SQVTM, CDR2 ANQGSEA. CDR3 length: 14 amino acids. The V segment lost 4 bases and the J segment 3 bases; nucleotides outside the gene matches: 5. CDR3 in amino acids: CSVVESGSYNEQFF. As DNA, the CDR3 is TGCAGCGTTGTGGAGAGCGGGAGCTACAATGAGCAGTTCTTC.

This clonotype has a handful of counts. The gene calls are TRBV9 and TRBJ1-3, with TRBD1 matching over 9 bases. CDR1 and CDR2 (germline): SGDLS, YYNGEE. The CDR3 extends over 17 amino acids. V shed 4 bases, J shed 0 bases, and the junction held 8 bases outside the gene matches. In nucleotides, the CDR3 is TGTGCCAGCAGCCTCGGGACAGGGCCAAACTCTGGAAACACCATATATTTT. Its translation is CASSLGTGPNSGNTIYF.

V usage is TRBV20-1 and J usage is TRBJ2-1; TRBD2 matches 12 bases. The CDR3 is 13 amino acids. Trimming took 6 bases from V and 8 from J; bases not matched to a gene: 5. The germline CDR1 and CDR2 sequences are DFQATT and SNEGSKA (reference sequence). The CDR3 loop is CSARLAGGHEQFF. The CDR3 DNA is TGCAGTGCGCGCCTAGCGGGGGGGCATGAGCAGTTCTTC.

The chain carries TRBV7-9 and TRBJ1-3, with no clear D. Trimming took off 11 bases at V and 7 bases at J, with 18 bases between the two ends. The CDR3 runs to 13 residues. Germline assignment: CDR1 SEHNR and CDR2 FQNEAQ (reference sequence). CDR3: CAVGRLRGNTIYF. The CDR3 DNA reads TGTGCCGTGGGTCGATTACGAGGGAACACCATATATTTT.

This clonotype was recorded a few times. The junction shows a germline mismatch at one end, possibly a read error. The chain combines TRBV29-1 with TRBJ2-3; D is unresolved. CDR1 is SQVTM and CDR2 is ANQGSEA in the germline V gene. This CDR3 comprises 13 residues. DNA for the CDR3: TGCAGCTTTGACGGACCCTACACAGATACGCAGTATTTT. It specifies CSFDGPYTDTQYF.

The chain carries TRBV12-3 or TRBV12-4 and TRBJ2-3; D gene ambiguous. With 1 base removed from V and 4 bases from J, the gap between germline ends came to 12 bases. CDR3 length equals 15 residues. The CDR3 DNA sequence: TGTGCCAGCAGTTTAGTCCCCAGGACCCCAGATACGCAGTATTTT. Encoded protein: CASSLVPRTPDTQYF.

With regard to this clonotype: The junction differs from germline at one of its ends, possibly a read error. The J gene is TRBJ2-3, the V gene TRBV12-3 or TRBV12-4; perhaps TRBD2 as D (5 bases). CDR3 size: 13 residues. The chain's CDR3 is CASSMLEADTQYF. Written as DNA, the CDR3 is TGTGCCAGCAGCATGTTGGAGGCAGACACGCAGTATTTT.

Only a few counts were recorded for this clonotype. The gene calls are TRBV7-2 and TRBJ2-3; 9 positions agree with TRBD2. This CDR3 is 16 amino acids long. V shed 5 bases and J 0 bases; nucleotides not matched to a gene: 6. The V gene's germline CDR1 is SGHTA and CDR2 FQGNSA. CDR3 loop: CASSSSGGTSTDTQYF. Written as DNA, the CDR3 is TGTGCCAGCAGCAGCAGCGGGGGGACAAGCACAGATACGCAGTATTTT.

This clonotype was observed a few times. The chain is built from TRBV3-1 and TRBJ2-5; D is unresolved. CDR1 and CDR2 from the germline V gene are LGHDT and YNNKEL (reference sequence). V lost 3 bases and J 2 bases, leaving 10 bases between the germline ends. The CDR3 contains 14 residues. The CDR3 loop is CASSHRTPQETQYF. CDR3 coding DNA: TGTGCCAGCAGCCATAGGACCCCACAAGAGACCCAGTACTTC.

V usage is TRBV5-5 and J usage is TRBJ2-5; D might be TRBD1 (6 bases). This CDR3 is 19 amino acids long. The germline CDR1 and CDR2 sequences are SGHKS and YYEKEE (reference sequence). Trimming stripped 0 bases from V and 4 bases from J, with 25 bases between. CDR3 loop: CASSLAPERWGHTLETQYF. The DNA of the CDR3 is TGTGCCAGCAGCTTGGCTCCCGAGCGTTGGGGGCATACCCTAGAGACCCAGTACTTC.

This clonotype has just one count. The V gene is TRBV6-4, the J gene TRBJ2-1, with D hard to call. V shed 0 bases and J shed 0 bases, with 6 bases lying between them. CDR3 length: 15 residues. The germline CDR1 and CDR2 sequences are MRHNA and SNTAGT. CDR3 loop: CASSDSPSSYNEQFF. CDR3 DNA: TGTGCCAGCAGTGACTCACCCAGCTCCTACAATGAGCAGTTCTTC.

This chain joins TRBV29-1 and TRBJ2-5, with 7 bases aligning to TRBD1. Germline values: CDR1 SQVTM, CDR2 ANQGSEA. The CDR3 sequence is 12 residues long. V was clipped by 7 bases and J by 4 bases; unmatched bases: 6. The CDR3 coding sequence is TGCAGCGCTAAGACAGGGAGAGAGACCCAGTACTTC. This codes for CSAKTGRETQYF.